This T cell receptor (beta chain) was sequenced in a study of blood T cell repertoires in COVID-19. Study-wide context: The analysed material was cDNA or gDNA that came from T cells, B-cell-depleted T cells, or PBMCs.

In germline, CDR1 is GTSNPN, CDR2 SVGIG (reference sequence). V was trimmed by 0 bases and J by 3 bases, leaving 11 bases between them. There are 14 residues in the CDR3. Assay: immunoSEQ multiplex PCR; the TCRdb copy retains only in-frame clones and omits some. The repertoire holds some 300,000 clones, with approximately 90% as singletons. The rearrangement links TRBV30 to TRBJ1-2; possibly TRBD1 for D (5 bases). The clonotype comes from a woman aged 55 to 70 in a cohort exposed to, infected with or recovered from COVID-19 (not recorded which). The sequenced sample consisted of PBMCs or T cells enriched from blood (not recorded which). CDR3 in DNA: TGTGCCTGGAGTGTACCCAGGGAAGACTATGGCTACACCTTC. Translating gives CAWSVPREDYGYTF.